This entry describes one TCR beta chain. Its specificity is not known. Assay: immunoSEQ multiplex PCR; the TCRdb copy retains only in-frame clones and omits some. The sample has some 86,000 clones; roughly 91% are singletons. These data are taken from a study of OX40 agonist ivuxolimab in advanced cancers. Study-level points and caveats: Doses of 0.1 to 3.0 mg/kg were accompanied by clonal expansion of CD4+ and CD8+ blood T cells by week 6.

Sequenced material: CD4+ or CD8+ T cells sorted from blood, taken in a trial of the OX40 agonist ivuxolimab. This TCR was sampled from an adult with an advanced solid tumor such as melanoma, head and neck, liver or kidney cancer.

For the CDR3, the DNA is TGTGCCAGCAGTTTAGGGGGGGGCGGACGGGCCCAGTACTTC. Translated: CASSLGGGGRAQYF. The rearrangement links TRBV28 to TRBJ2-5, with D perhaps matching TRBD2 (7 bases). Trimming removed 2 bases from V and 9 bases from J, with 16 bases in between. From germline, CDR1 is MDHEN and CDR2 SYDVKM. This CDR3 contains 14 residues.